This passage covers 12 T cell receptor beta chains from one sample sequenced in a study of early T cells in non-severe SARS-CoV-2 infection. From the 5' RACE reads, TCRdb called clonotypes with MiXCR, one entry per CDR3 protein. This sample yields some 70,000 distinct CDR3 sequences, of which over 4% are seen a single time; 4.9% belongs to the top ten. Sequencing input: whole blood. These TCRs come from an adult who was a healthcare worker with PCR-confirmed SARS-CoV-2 infection or an uninfected control (not recorded which).

As regards this clonotype: A much larger clonotype is one base distant, so this may be a read error. The CDR3 does not close with the conserved phenylalanine or tryptophan, likely indicating a read error. J is TRBJ2-7 and V is TRBV20-1; 10 bases match TRBD1. The CDR3 extends over 14 amino acids. V shed 6 bases and J 2 bases; nucleotides not matched to a gene: 7. Germline V CDR1 and CDR2: DFQATT, SNEGSKA (reference sequence). The DNA for the CDR3 is TGCAGTGCCATCCCGGGACAGGGGACCTACGAGCAGTACCTC. Protein sequence: CSAIPGQGTYEQYL.

This clonotype was recorded at least ten times. The rearrangement links TRBV5-1 to TRBJ2-1, with D tentatively TRBD1 (6 bases). Trimming removed 1 base at V and 3 bases at J, with 8 bases between. The CDR3 spans 14 residues. The germline V gene has CDR1 SGHRS and CDR2 YFSETQ. CDR3 in amino acids: CASSLQGYYNEQFF. The DNA for the CDR3 is TGCGCCAGCAGCTTGCAGGGGTACTACAATGAGCAGTTCTTC.

This clonotype appeared many times. The J gene is TRBJ2-1, the V gene TRBV7-3; 11 nucleotides line up with TRBD2. Trimming removed 5 bases from V and 6 bases from J; junction bases left unmatched: 0. CDR3 length: 13 residues. Germline loops: CDR1 SGHTA, CDR2 FQGTGA. In DNA form, the CDR3 reads TGTGCCAGCAGCCTAGCGGGAGGCAATGAGCAGTTCTTC. The encoded protein is CASSLAGGNEQFF.

The sample holds many counts of this clonotype. V gene TRBV5-1 combines with J gene TRBJ1-6; 7 nucleotides line up with TRBD1. The CDR3 is 16 amino acids. Looked up from germline, CDR1 is SGHRS and CDR2 is YFSETQ. The junction had 4 bases not matched to a gene; V was cut back by 0 bases and J by 4 bases. The CDR3 DNA reads TGCGCCAGCAGCTTGGCCGGGACAGCATATAATTCACCCCTCCACTTT. It specifies CASSLAGTAYNSPLHF.

The V and J genes are TRBV27 and TRBJ2-3, with D perhaps being TRBD1 or TRBD2 (7 bases each). The CDR3 spans 16 residues. Germline V gives CDR1 MNHEY, CDR2 SMNVEV (reference sequence). V gave up 4 bases and J gave up 1 base, with 15 bases separating them. CDR3 in DNA: TGTGCCAGCAGTTCCGCCCCAGGGGGGGGCACAGATACGCAGTATTTT. Translated, it gives CASSSAPGGGTDTQYF.

This clonotype has ten or more counts. This chain uses TRBV6-1 with TRBJ2-3, with 10 bases that match TRBD2. The CDR3 runs 15 residues. V lost 6 bases to trimming and J lost 1 base; unmatched junction nucleotides: 4. Germline V gene lookup returns CDR1 MNHNS and CDR2 SASEGT. This CDR3 reads CASSKLAGRTDTQYF. The CDR3 DNA reads TGTGCCAGCAGCAAACTAGCGGGGCGCACAGATACGCAGTATTTT.

The CDR3 here is CSARGTTFEAFF. Written as DNA, the CDR3 is TGCAGTGCTAGAGGTACTACCTTTGAAGCTTTCTTT. V is TRBV20-1 and J is TRBJ1-1; D ambiguous. V was clipped by 1 base and J by 7 bases, with 10 bases between them. From germline, CDR1 is DFQATT and CDR2 SNEGSKA (reference sequence). The CDR3 runs 12 residues.

This clonotype was recorded at least ten times. The chain recombines TRBV6-6 with TRBJ1-3; D is undetermined. Germline CDR1 is MNHNY and CDR2 is SVGAGI (reference sequence). V lost 7 bases and J 0 bases, leaving 10 bases between the germline ends. The CDR3 consists of 14 residues. The CDR3 nucleotides read TGTGCCAGCAATACGCCGTCCTCTGGAAACACCATATATTTT. The encoded protein is CASNTPSSGNTIYF.

This clonotype was observed a few times. The CDR3 region is CASRQGAWEQYF. DNA of the CDR3: TGTGCCAGCAGACAGGGGGCATGGGAGCAGTACTTC. The rearrangement links TRBV28 to TRBJ2-7, with 9 bases that match TRBD1. V shed 6 bases, J shed 7 bases, and the junction held 4 bases outside the gene matches. Germline-derived CDR1 and CDR2 are MDHEN and SYDVKM. This CDR3 has 12 residues.

This clonotype appeared many times. V is TRBV2 and J is TRBJ2-6; no clear D. The CDR3 has 14 residues. Per germline, CDR1 SNHLY and CDR2 FYNNEI. V was clipped by 4 bases and J by 0 bases, with 4 bases between them. The CDR3 sequence is CASSVSSGANVLTF. As DNA, the CDR3 is TGTGCCAGCAGTGTTAGCTCTGGGGCCAACGTCCTGACTTTC.

A few counts support this clonotype. The chain's CDR3 is CASSDRGLPNTGELFF. In DNA, the CDR3 is TGTGCCAGCTCCGACCGGGGACTACCGAACACCGGGGAGCTGTTTTTT. The chain is built from TRBV7-9 and TRBJ2-2; 7 bases align to TRBD2. Per germline, CDR1 SEHNR and CDR2 FQNEAQ (reference sequence). The J segment lost 0 bases and the V segment lost 8 bases, leaving 9 bases of the junction unmatched. The CDR3 runs to 16 residues.

The chain recombines TRBV9 with TRBJ1-1, with 9 bases matching TRBD1. The V segment lost 4 bases and the J segment 2 bases; nucleotides outside the gene matches: 6. The CDR3 has 15 amino acids. Germline V gene sequence: CDR1 SGDLS, CDR2 YYNGEE. The CDR3 nucleotides are TGTGCCAGCAGCCCACGGACAGGGGAAAACACTGAAGCTTTCTTT. Amino acids: CASSPRTGENTEAFF. The full variable domain, with the rest looked up from reference TRBV9 and TRBJ1-1, is DSGVTQTPKHLITATGQRVTLRCSPRSGDLSVYWYQQSLDQGLQFLIQYYNGEERAKGNILERFSAQQFPDLHSELNLSSLELGDSALYFCASSPRTGENTEAFFGQGTRLTVV.